The 22 T cell receptor beta chains listed next were all sequenced from one sample in a study of T cell responses to AZD1222 COVID-19 vaccine. Repertoires were generated with immunoSEQ multiplex PCR, while TCRdb's copy carries only in-frame clones and drops some. The repertoire has over 150,000 clones, more than 90% of them found once; the top ten carry more than 1.5%. The sequencing here drew on peripheral blood, taken on day 0 of AZD1222 vaccination. These receptors all stem from an adult in good health.

The gene calls are TRBV6-2 or TRBV6-3 and TRBJ2-5, with D possibly being TRBD1 or TRBD2 (5 bases each). V was clipped by 2 bases and J by 2 bases, with 15 bases between them. CDR1 is MNHEY and CDR2 is SVGEGT in the germline V gene. The CDR3 is 16 residues long. The CDR3 here is CASSYRGARNQETQYF. CDR3 nucleotide sequence: TGTGCCAGCAGTTACCGGGGCGCACGGAATCAAGAGACCCAGTACTTC.

The V call is TRBV7-3, the J call TRBJ1-5, with TRBD1 as a possible D gene (6 bases). V lost 0 bases and J 4 bases, leaving 10 bases between the germline ends. The CDR3 runs to 15 residues. CDR1 and CDR2 (germline): SGHTA, FQGTGA. CDR3 sequence: CASSLTGGLNQPQHF. The CDR3 region has the DNA TGTGCCAGCAGCTTAACCGGGGGCCTGAATCAGCCCCAGCATTTT.

The chain joins TRBV5-1 to TRBJ2-1, with 14 bases fitting TRBD2. The CDR3 runs to 17 residues. The J segment lost 2 bases and the V segment lost 1 base, leaving 2 bases of the junction unmatched. Looked up from germline, CDR1 is SGHRS and CDR2 is YFSETQ. DNA for the CDR3: TGCGCCAGCAGCTTGAGGACTAGCGGGGGGCCCTACAATGAGCAGTTCTTC. Protein: CASSLRTSGGPYNEQFF.

The genes are TRBV7-2 and TRBJ1-3; no clear D. V was clipped by 5 bases and J by 6 bases, with 20 bases between them. Germline values: CDR1 SGHTA, CDR2 FQGNSA. This CDR3 has 16 residues. For the CDR3, the DNA is TGTGCCAGCAGCCCCGTATGGGGTAGGGTTCCAAACACCATATATTTT. It is translated as CASSPVWGRVPNTIYF.

This chain joins TRBV4-3 and TRBJ2-7; D is unresolved. V lost 1 base and J lost 4, with 23 bases in between. Germline lookup yields CDR1 LGHNA and CDR2 YSLEER. This CDR3 is built from 18 residues. The CDR3 loop is CASSQATPRDNRWYEQYF. The CDR3 DNA is TGCGCCAGCAGCCAAGCCACGCCTCGTGACAACAGATGGTACGAGCAGTACTTC.

The V call is TRBV5-1, the J call TRBJ2-2; TRBD1 might be the D (6 bases). CDR1 and CDR2 from the germline V gene are SGHRS and YFSETQ. The CDR3 runs to 15 residues. With 6 bases removed from V and 2 bases from J, the gap between germline ends came to 14 bases. CDR3 protein: CASTPQGPNTGELFF. The CDR3 region has the DNA TGCGCCAGCACCCCGCAGGGGCCCAACACCGGGGAGCTGTTTTTT. Complete variable domain (other parts from reference TRBV5-1 and TRBJ2-2): KAGVTQTPRYLIKTRGQQVTLSCSPISGHRSVSWYQQTPGQGLQFLFEYFSETQRNKGNFPGRFSGRQFSNSRSEMNVSTLELGDSALYLCASTPQGPNTGELFFGEGSRLTVL.

The chain uses TRBV5-1 and TRBJ2-5, with 8 bases fitting TRBD1. After removal of 4 bases from V and 5 bases from J, the junction contained 7 bases not matched to a gene. Germline V lookup: CDR1 SGHRS, CDR2 YFSETQ. This CDR3 is built from 14 residues. CDR3 in amino acids: CASSARGLEETQYF. The CDR3 nucleotides read TGCGCCAGCAGCGCCAGGGGGCTGGAGGAGACCCAGTACTTC. Full variable domain (rest looked up from reference TRBV5-1 and TRBJ2-5): KAGVTQTPRYLIKTRGQQVTLSCSPISGHRSVSWYQQTPGQGLQFLFEYFSETQRNKGNFPGRFSGRQFSNSRSEMNVSTLELGDSALYLCASSARGLEETQYFGPGTRLLVL.

The chain is built from TRBV7-8 and TRBJ1-5; weak D call: TRBD1 (5 bases). The CDR3 runs to 17 residues. CDR1 and CDR2 from the germline V gene are SGHVS and FQNEAQ. V lost 5 bases to trimming and J lost 0 bases, with 17 bases between them. CDR3 sequence reads: CASSPRRAGLSNQPQHF. The CDR3, as DNA: TGTGCCAGCAGCCCTCGGAGGGCAGGGCTTAGCAATCAGCCCCAGCATTTT.

This chain connects TRBV11-2 to TRBJ2-3; D is possibly TRBD1 (5 bases). In germline, CDR1 is SGHAT, CDR2 FQNNGV. The CDR3 extends over 12 amino acids. Trimming shortened V by 0 bases and J by 12 bases, and 10 bases separated the two germline ends. CDR3: CASSLDWQGQYF. As DNA, the CDR3 is TGTGCCAGCAGCTTAGATTGGCAGGGACAGTATTTT.

V usage is TRBV6-2 or TRBV6-3 and J usage is TRBJ1-5, with D possibly TRBD1 on 5 matching bases. The V and J ends lost 2 bases and 6 bases respectively, with 14 bases between them. This CDR3 has 15 amino acids. Looked up from germline, CDR1 is MNHEY and CDR2 is SVGEGT. The CDR3 is CASSYHRGYAQPQHF. CDR3 nucleotides: TGTGCCAGCAGTTACCATCGGGGGTATGCTCAGCCCCAGCATTTT.

The chain uses TRBV4-2 and TRBJ1-5; no clear D. The V and J ends lost 0 bases and 4 bases respectively, with 10 bases between them. CDR1 LGHNA and CDR2 YNFKEQ come from the germline V gene. This CDR3 is built from 15 residues. The chain's CDR3 is CASSQDVGSNQPQHF. DNA of the CDR3: TGTGCCAGCAGCCAAGATGTAGGTTCTAATCAGCCCCAGCATTTT.

This chain connects TRBV6-5 to TRBJ1-5; D remains unclear. The CDR3 loop spans 14 amino acids. CDR1 is MNHEY and CDR2 is SVGAGI in the germline V gene. V was trimmed by 2 bases and J by 3 bases, leaving 8 bases between them. CDR3 sequence reads: CASSYGRDNQPQHF. The CDR3 bases are TGTGCCAGCAGTTACGGACGGGACAATCAGCCCCAGCATTTT.

The chain joins TRBV11-3 to TRBJ1-3; D is perhaps TRBD1 (6 bases). The CDR3 is made up of 15 amino acids. Germline-derived CDR1 and CDR2 are SGHNT and YENEEA. V lost 3 bases and J 4 bases, leaving 13 bases between the germline ends. The CDR3 loop reads CASSFGSGTGNTIYF. CDR3 nucleotides: TGTGCCAGCAGCTTCGGGTCAGGGACAGGAAACACCATATATTTT.

This chain uses TRBV18 with TRBJ1-2, with unresolved D. This CDR3 comprises 15 residues. The V gene's germline CDR1 is KGHSH and CDR2 LQKENI. Trimming left V 1 base short and J 4 bases short, with 13 bases between. This chain's CDR3 is CASSPRQGPLYGYTF. The CDR3 DNA reads as TGTGCCAGCTCACCACGTCAAGGGCCCCTCTATGGCTACACCTTC.

V gene TRBV5-4 combines with J gene TRBJ1-2; the match to TRBD1 covers 11 bases. The CDR3 loop spans 15 amino acids. CDR1 SGHNT and CDR2 YYREEE come from the germline V gene (reference sequence). The V and J ends lost 5 bases and 8 bases, in that order; junction bases with no gene match: 11. As DNA, the CDR3 is TGTGCCAGCAGATCAGGACAGGGGGCTATGTGGGGCTACACCTTC. It is translated as CASRSGQGAMWGYTF. The variable domain in full, with the rest retrieved from reference TRBV5-4 and TRBJ1-2, is ETGVTQSPTHLIKTRGQQVTLRCSSQSGHNTVSWYQQALGQGPQFIFQYYREEENGRGNFPPRFSGLQFPNYSSELNVNALELDDSALYLCASRSGQGAMWGYTFGSGTRLTVV.

J is TRBJ2-3 and V is TRBV13; D is perhaps TRBD2 (6 bases). The ends were cut back, 2 bases at V and 3 bases at J, with 9 bases in the middle. The germline gives CDR1 PRHDT, CDR2 FYEKMQ (reference sequence). This CDR3 contains 14 residues. CDR3 sequence: CASSLRTTTDTQYF. CDR3 DNA sequence: TGTGCCAGCAGCTTAAGGACTACAACAGATACGCAGTATTTT.

This chain joins TRBV12-5 and TRBJ2-1; TRBD1 agrees at 7 bases. The length of the CDR3 is 15 residues. J gave up 11 bases and V 1 base, and 11 bases lay outside the gene matches. CDR1 is LGHNT and CDR2 is FRNRAP in the germline V gene. CDR3 sequence (DNA): TGTGCTAGTGGTTTGGGCAGCCCACCAGGGGGACAGCAGTTCTTC. Translation gives CASGLGSPPGGQQFF.

The genes are TRBV3-1 (or the pseudogene TRBV3-2) and TRBJ1-2; no clear D. Germline V gene data show CDR1 as LGHDT and CDR2 as YNNKEL (reference sequence). V was clipped by 8 bases and J by 8 bases, with 18 bases between them. The CDR3 is made up of 13 amino acids. Here the CDR3 reads CASEQRSGEGYTF. DNA of the CDR3: TGTGCCAGCGAACAGAGGTCTGGGGAAGGCTACACCTTC.

V gene TRBV27 combines with J gene TRBJ2-7; D is undetermined. With 8 bases removed from V and 6 bases from J, the gap between germline ends came to 14 bases. The CDR3 is made up of 12 amino acids. Germline values: CDR1 MNHEY, CDR2 SMNVEV (reference sequence). The CDR3 loop is CASGPVGGEQYF. CDR3 nucleotides: TGTGCCAGCGGCCCTGTGGGTGGCGAGCAGTACTTC.

This clone was counted between two and nine times. The rearrangement joins TRBV18 to TRBJ2-2; 8 bases are a match to TRBD2. The CDR3 runs 17 residues. V dropped 3 bases and J dropped 2; count of bases not matched to a gene: 8. Germline V lookup: CDR1 KGHSH, CDR2 LQKENI. The CDR3 nucleotides are TGTGCCAGCTCACCCCTGGCTAGCGGGCTAAACACCGGGGAGCTGTTTTTT. This gives the protein CASSPLASGLNTGELFF.

The genes are TRBV19 and TRBJ1-2, with unresolved D. The CDR3 extends over 12 amino acids. Germline-derived CDR1 and CDR2 are LNHDA and SQIVND (reference sequence). V was trimmed by 7 bases and J by 4 bases, leaving 10 bases between them. In DNA form, the CDR3 reads TGTGCCAGTATTGGGTCGACCTATGGCTACACCTTC. It specifies CASIGSTYGYTF.

V and J are TRBV11-2 and TRBJ2-3; TRBD1 aligns across 8 bases. V lost 6 bases to trimming and J lost 4 bases; unmatched junction nucleotides: 9. This CDR3 is 15 amino acids long. Germline V gene sequence: CDR1 SGHAT, CDR2 FQNNGV. The CDR3 bases are TGTGCCAGCAGTACGCGACAGGGGCGGTCAGATACGCAGTATTTT. Translating it yields CASSTRQGRSDTQYF.